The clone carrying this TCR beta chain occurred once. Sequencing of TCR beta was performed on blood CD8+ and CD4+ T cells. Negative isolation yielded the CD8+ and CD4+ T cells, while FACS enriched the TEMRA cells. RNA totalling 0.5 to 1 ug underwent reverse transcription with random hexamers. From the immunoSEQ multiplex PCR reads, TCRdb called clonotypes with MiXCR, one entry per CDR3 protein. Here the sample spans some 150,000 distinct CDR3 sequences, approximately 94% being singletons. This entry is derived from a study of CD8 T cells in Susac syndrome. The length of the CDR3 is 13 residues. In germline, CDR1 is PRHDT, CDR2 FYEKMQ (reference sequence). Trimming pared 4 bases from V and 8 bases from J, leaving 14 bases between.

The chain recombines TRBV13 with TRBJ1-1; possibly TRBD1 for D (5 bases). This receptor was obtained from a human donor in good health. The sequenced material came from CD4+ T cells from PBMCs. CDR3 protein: CASSSQEQGEAFF. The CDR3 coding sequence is TGTGCCAGCAGCTCCCAGGAGCAGGGCGAAGCTTTCTTT.